What follows are 15 T cell receptor beta chains derived from one specimen sequenced in a study of T-cell reconstitution after alpha-beta-depleted transplantation in children (dated by TCRdb to the mid-2010s). Receptor amplification or capture employed PCR. The sequencing machine was an Illumina HiSeq 2500. Molecular barcoding was employed in the preparation of TCR libraries, with unique molecular identifiers being used to normalize TCRbeta repertoire quantification. TCRdb redid the processing of the public reads, applying fastp at Q25 and MiXCR, and retained in-frame beta chains. A single entry per CDR3 protein holds the most common genes and DNA from its merged rows. The sample records more than 250,000 distinct CDR3 sequences, 9.9% of which are singletons. The ten largest clonotypes hold around 9.1% of the sample. The sample in question was PBMCs from the stem cell graft donor, obtained from the stem cell graft. These receptor sequences come from a human donor who donated a stem cell graft to a child with SCID.

V gene TRBV12-5 combines with J gene TRBJ2-3, with 12 bases lining up with TRBD2. J gave up 2 bases and V 5 bases, and 5 bases lay outside the gene matches. This CDR3 has 16 residues. The germline V gene encodes CDR1 LGHNT and CDR2 FRNRAP. CDR3 loop: CASGPRTSGNTDTQYF. The DNA for the CDR3 is TGTGCTAGTGGTCCACGGACTAGCGGGAACACAGATACGCAGTATTTT.

This clonotype occurred many times. CDR3 sequence (DNA): TGTGCCAGCAGTTTAGGAGTCCCGGGCCAAAACATTCAGTACTTC. Its translation is CASSLGVPGQNIQYF. The chain couples TRBV12-3 or TRBV12-4 to TRBJ2-4; D not certain. Trimming left V 1 base short and J 5 bases short, with 12 bases between. CDR3 length: 15 amino acids.

This clonotype appeared a few times. This chain joins TRBV20-1 and TRBJ1-2, with D maybe TRBD1 (6 bases). The CDR3 totals 15 residues. Trimming pared 2 bases from V and 4 bases from J, leaving 17 bases between. CDR1 is DFQATT, CDR2 SNEGSKA, per germline (reference sequence). CDR3 nucleotide sequence: TGCAGTGCTAGACGGGCGGGGGGACAATCCTATGGCTACACCTTC. Translated: CSARRAGGQSYGYTF.

V gene TRBV7-6 combines with J gene TRBJ2-3, with D possibly TRBD2 on 6 matching bases. Germline V gene data show CDR1 as SGHVS and CDR2 as FNYEAQ. The CDR3 is 17 residues long. V lost 1 base and J 3 bases, leaving 17 bases between the germline ends. CDR3: CASSLGRAEGLTDTQYF. CDR3 nucleotide sequence: TGTGCCAGCAGCTTAGGGCGAGCGGAGGGGCTAACAGATACGCAGTATTTT.

J is TRBJ1-5 and V is TRBV4-1, with D perhaps matching TRBD1 (6 bases). V was clipped by 4 bases and J by 3 bases, with 13 bases between them. The CDR3 length is 15 residues. Germline CDR1 MGHRA, CDR2 YSYEKL. CDR3 DNA sequence: TGCGCCAGCAGCCTGGGGGCAGGGAACAATCAGCCCCAGCATTTT. Translation gives CASSLGAGNNQPQHF.

This clonotype was seen ten or more times. The V and J genes are TRBV7-3 and TRBJ2-3; TRBD1 matches at 10 bases. With 4 bases clipped from V and 4 bases from J, the junction kept 5 bases outside the gene matches. The CDR3 totals 15 residues. Germline V CDR1 and CDR2: SGHTA, FQGTGA. DNA for the CDR3: TGTGCCAGCAGCTATTGGACAGGGGGTGCAGATACGCAGTATTTT. Protein sequence: CASSYWTGGADTQYF.

In this sample, this clonotype turned up a few times. The chain couples TRBV7-9 to TRBJ2-7; the D gene is possibly TRBD1 (6 bases). The germline CDR1 and CDR2 sequences are SEHNR and FQNEAQ (reference sequence). The V gene lost 5 bases and the J gene lost 0 bases, with 17 bases spanning the gap. This CDR3 region has 16 residues. The CDR3 region has the DNA TGTGCCAGCAGCCTAACGACAGGCCGTAGCTCCTACGAGCAGTACTTC. This encodes CASSLTTGRSSYEQYF.

This chain joins TRBV4-1 and TRBJ2-7; no clear D. CDR1 and CDR2 from the germline V gene are MGHRA and YSYEKL. The CDR3 is made up of 14 amino acids. V gave up 2 bases and J gave up 1 base, with 9 bases separating them. DNA of the CDR3: TGCGCCAGCAGCCAAACAGCCCGATCCTACGAGCAGTACTTC. Its protein product is CASSQTARSYEQYF.

This clonotype has only a few counts. The chain has TRBV10-2 and TRBJ2-3; D is perhaps TRBD1 (6 bases). Trimming took off 7 bases at V and 4 bases at J, with 12 bases between the two ends. There are 13 residues in the CDR3. Germline CDR1 reads WSHSY; CDR2 reads SAAADI. DNA of the CDR3: TGCGCCAGCATGATGGCAGGGGCAGATACGCAGTATTTT. Its translation is CASMMAGADTQYF.

As regards this clonotype: Just one base apart from a much larger clone, this may be a read error. The J gene is TRBJ2-1, the V gene TRBV27; D is ambiguous. Trimming took off 8 bases at V and 0 bases at J, with 20 bases between the two ends. This CDR3 is 17 amino acids long. Germline loops: CDR1 MNHEY, CDR2 SMNVEV (reference sequence). CDR3 sequence reads: CASRPTVKAGSYNEQFF. The CDR3 region has the DNA TGTGCCAGCCGACCTACCGTGAAGGCAGGCTCCTACAATGAGCAGTTCTTC.

This clonotype was observed at least ten times. The chain has TRBV9 and TRBJ2-5; D unclear. The CDR3 has 15 amino acids. Between the trimmed V and J ends, which lost 0 bases and 5 bases, there was a span of 14 bases. Germline CDR1 reads SGDLS; CDR2 reads YYNGEE. The CDR3 here is CASSVVSTAGETQYF. CDR3 DNA sequence: TGTGCCAGCAGCGTAGTAAGCACCGCTGGGGAGACCCAGTACTTC.

The chain uses TRBV29-1 and TRBJ2-7; possibly TRBD1 for D (6 bases). Between the trimmed V and J ends, which lost 7 bases and 3 bases, there was a span of 19 bases. The CDR3 covers 14 residues. CDR1 SQVTM and CDR2 ANQGSEA come from the germline V gene. The CDR3 sequence is CSALTGRAVYEQYF. The CDR3 nucleotides are TGCAGCGCTTTGACAGGCCGAGCGGTCTACGAGCAGTACTTC.

Here the CDR3 reads CASGRSGGAFF. The CDR3, as DNA: TGTGCCAGCGGACGGTCCGGAGGAGCTTTCTTT. V gene TRBV2 combines with J gene TRBJ1-1; D not resolved. The V gene's germline CDR1 is SNHLY and CDR2 FYNNEI. Trimming pared 8 bases from V and 10 bases from J, leaving 14 bases between. CDR3 length: 11 residues.

The genes are TRBV20-1 and TRBJ1-1; TRBD1 matches 7 bases. V lost 5 bases, J lost 3 bases, and 6 bases stayed unmatched. The CDR3 has 13 residues. Looked up from germline, CDR1 is DFQATT and CDR2 is SNEGSKA (reference sequence). Here the CDR3 DNA reads TGCAGTGCTTTTCGACAGGGCGACACTGAAGCTTTCTTT. Translation: CSAFRQGDTEAFF.

This clonotype has only a few counts. This chain joins TRBV24-1 and TRBJ2-3; TRBD1 aligns across 8 bases. The germline gives CDR1 KGHDR, CDR2 SFDVKD. CDR3 length: 15 residues. Trimming took 2 bases from V and 3 from J; bases not matched to a gene: 3. This chain's CDR3 is CATSDSTGVTDTQYF. The CDR3 coding sequence is TGTGCCACCAGTGATTCGACAGGGGTGACAGATACGCAGTATTTT.